The 27 T cell receptor beta chains listed next were all sequenced from one sample in a study of shared clonotypes between healthy human individuals. TCRdb keeps only in-frame clones here, not all; method: immunoSEQ multiplex PCR. The sample holds hundreds of thousands of clones; about 96% are singletons and the top ten take 0.06%. Sequencing input: naive CD4+ T cells sorted from blood. Subset: CD45RA+ positively selected. The receptors were gathered from a woman in her twenties or thirties in good health.

A single count supports this clone. This chain connects TRBV7-3 to TRBJ2-1; a weak D match, TRBD2 (6 bases). CDR3 length equals 15 residues. Germline assignment: CDR1 SGHTA and CDR2 FQGTGA. V was trimmed by 6 bases and J by 4 bases, leaving 16 bases between them. The CDR3: CASSRGGAMYNEQFF. DNA for the CDR3: TGTGCCAGCAGTAGGGGCGGGGCCATGTACAATGAGCAGTTCTTC.

This chain uses TRBV4-1 with TRBJ2-7; D uncertain. V was trimmed by 0 bases and J by 3 bases, leaving 18 bases between them. The CDR3 sequence is 17 residues long. Germline CDR1 reads MGHRA; CDR2 reads YSYEKL. Written as DNA, the CDR3 is TGCGCCAGCAGCCAAGATCTTGAAGGAGTCAGTTACTACGAGCAGTACTTC. This translates into CASSQDLEGVSYYEQYF.

This clone showed up just once. A junction boundary mismatches the germline segment, possibly from a read error. This CDR3 reads CASSPGGAADAFF. The CDR3 DNA reads TGTGCCAGCAGCCCGGGGGGGGCAGCTGACGCTTTCTTT. This rearrangement joins TRBV7-9 to TRBJ1-1; TRBD1 might be the D (6 bases). CDR3 size: 13 residues. Germline CDR1 SEHNR, CDR2 FQNEAQ (reference sequence).

The chain links TRBV18 to TRBJ2-1, with TRBD1 matching 9 bases. Per the germline V gene, CDR1 is KGHSH and CDR2 is LQKENI. The CDR3 length is 14 residues. V dropped 5 bases and J dropped 5; count of bases not matched to a gene: 4. The DNA of the CDR3 is TGTGCCAGCTCAGCCGGGACAGGGAACAATGAGCAGTTCTTC. It yields the protein CASSAGTGNNEQFF.

The rearrangement uses TRBV28 and TRBJ1-4; 7 bases line up with TRBD1. Germline V CDR1 and CDR2: MDHEN, SYDVKM. The J segment lost 8 bases and the V segment lost 6 bases, leaving 6 bases of the junction unmatched. The CDR3 has 13 amino acids. CDR3 nucleotides: TGTGCCAGCAGCAAGGGGGCAGAGGAAAAACTGTTTTTT. It is translated as CASSKGAEEKLFF.

The rearrangement uses TRBV5-1 and TRBJ2-1; 9 nucleotides line up with TRBD1. CDR3 size: 14 residues. Unmatched junction bases numbered 8, after V lost 4 bases and J lost 9 bases. Germline assignment: CDR1 SGHRS and CDR2 YFSETQ. In DNA, the CDR3 is TGCGCCAGCAGCGGCCGGGACAGGGTGGGTGAGCAGTTCTTC. This encodes CASSGRDRVGEQFF.

The chain couples TRBV9 to TRBJ2-1; the D is unclear. From germline, CDR1 is SGDLS and CDR2 YYNGEE. The CDR3 contains 15 residues. Deletions cut 5 bases from V and 0 bases from J, with 12 bases between. This chain's CDR3 is CASSSMTSSYNEQFF. The DNA of the CDR3 is TGTGCCAGCAGTTCAATGACCTCCTCCTACAATGAGCAGTTCTTC. The full variable domain, rest sourced from reference TRBV9 and TRBJ2-1, is DSGVTQTPKHLITATGQRVTLRCSPRSGDLSVYWYQQSLDQGLQFLIQYYNGEERAKGNILERFSAQQFPDLHSELNLSSLELGDSALYFCASSSMTSSYNEQFFGPGTRLTVL.

CDR3 nucleotides: TGTGCCAGCAGCAAAGGGCACACCCGTGGCGAGCAGTACTTC. It codes for CASSKGHTRGEQYF. The rearrangement joins TRBV21-1 to TRBJ2-5. The end of the DNA fits TRBJ2-7 better, so the J call may be wrong. TRBV21-1 is labeled a pseudogene. The CDR3 contains 14 residues.

CDR3 in DNA: TGTGCCAGCACGCCCGGGACAGGGGCCGCCGATACGCAGTATTTT. Translated, it gives CASTPGTGAADTQYF. This chain uses TRBV28 with TRBJ2-3, with 10 positions matching TRBD1. V gave up 7 bases and J gave up 6 bases; unmatched junction bases: 10. The CDR3 covers 15 residues. Germline CDR1 and CDR2: MDHEN and SYDVKM.

The chain has TRBV18 and TRBJ2-3; D is undetermined. Germline-derived CDR1 and CDR2 are KGHSH and LQKENI. The CDR3 consists of 13 residues. The V and J ends lost 0 bases and 5 bases respectively, with 6 bases between them. The DNA of the CDR3 is TGTGCCAGCTCACCACCGGGTTTAGATACGCAGTATTTT. Residues: CASSPPGLDTQYF.

This chain joins TRBV4-1 and TRBJ2-7; 10 bases map to TRBD1. With V trimmed by 4 bases and J by 0 bases, 9 bases remained unmatched. The CDR3 extends over 17 amino acids. Per germline, CDR1 MGHRA and CDR2 YSYEKL. The CDR3 nucleotides are TGCGCCAGCAGCCTCCCGGGACAGGGGCACATCTCCTACGAGCAGTACTTC. This sequence encodes CASSLPGQGHISYEQYF.

The rearrangement uses TRBV10-3 and TRBJ2-7; 13 bases fit TRBD2. This CDR3 is built from 17 residues. Per the germline V gene, CDR1 is ENHRY and CDR2 is SYGVKD. V lost 3 bases, J lost 5 bases, and 10 bases stayed unmatched. DNA of the CDR3: TGTGCCATCAGTGACCGGACTAGCGGGAGAGTGGTCGACGAGCAGTACTTC. It specifies CAISDRTSGRVVDEQYF.

This sequence joins TRBV18 and TRBJ1-1, with no clear D. The germline gives CDR1 KGHSH, CDR2 LQKENI. This CDR3 region has 14 residues. Between the trimmed V and J ends, which lost 6 bases and 5 bases, there was a span of 16 bases. CDR3 nucleotide sequence: TGTGCCAGCTCTACCGATGGGAGAAGGACTGAAGCTTTCTTT. This codes for CASSTDGRRTEAFF. Full variable domain (missing parts from reference TRBV18 and TRBJ1-1): NAGVMQNPRHLVRRRGQEARLRCSPMKGHSHVYWYRQLPEEGLKFMVYLQKENIIDESGMPKERFSAEFPKEGPSILRIQQVVRGDSAAYFCASSTDGRRTEAFFGQGTRLTVV.

The chain combines TRBV10-3 with TRBJ2-2; a weak D match, TRBD2 (6 bases). V gave up 2 bases and J gave up 3 bases, with 10 bases separating them. The CDR3 covers 15 residues. Germline-derived CDR1 and CDR2 are ENHRY and SYGVKD. CDR3 bases: TGTGCCATCAGTGAGAGTAGGGAGGACACCGGGGAGCTGTTTTTT. Translated: CAISESREDTGELFF.

The rearrangement uses TRBV19 and TRBJ2-1, with TRBD2 matching 9 bases. Trimming at V came to 7 bases and at J to 4 bases, leaving 8 bases not matched to a gene. The CDR3 length is 15 residues. Germline CDR1 and CDR2: LNHDA and SQIVND (reference sequence). The CDR3 DNA reads TGTGCCAGTAAAGCCGAGCGGGAGGTTTACAATGAGCAGTTCTTC. Translating it yields CASKAEREVYNEQFF. The full variable domain, completed using reference TRBV19 and TRBJ2-1, is DGGITQSPKYLFRKEGQNVTLSCEQNLNHDAMYWYRQDPGQGLRLIYYSQIVNDFQKGDIAEGYSVSREKKESFPLTVTSAQKNPTAFYLCASKAEREVYNEQFFGPGTRLTVL.

The chain joins TRBV28 to TRBJ2-1, with a possible D match to TRBD2 (5 bases). The V and J ends lost 8 bases and 0 bases respectively, with 17 bases between them. Germline V lookup: CDR1 MDHEN, CDR2 SYDVKM. This CDR3 has 16 amino acids. The DNA for the CDR3 is TGTGCCAGCCTCCCCCCCCTGGGGAGCTCCTACAATGAGCAGTTCTTC. Translation: CASLPPLGSSYNEQFF.

This chain's CDR3 is CAWSVPYLGQGNEKLFF. In DNA, the CDR3 is TGTGCCTGGAGTGTACCCTATCTGGGACAGGGTAATGAAAAACTGTTTTTT. This chain links TRBV30 with TRBJ1-4; TRBD1 agrees at 9 bases. The CDR3 has 17 amino acids. Per the germline V gene, CDR1 is GTSNPN and CDR2 is SVGIG (reference sequence). V lost 0 bases to trimming and J lost 4 bases; unmatched junction nucleotides: 9.

The J gene is TRBJ2-5, the V gene TRBV28; unclear D gene. Trimming pared 4 bases from V and 2 bases from J, leaving 14 bases between. There are 15 residues in the CDR3. The germline V gene encodes CDR1 MDHEN and CDR2 SYDVKM. In DNA form, the CDR3 reads TGTGCCAGCAGTTCGCCCTCAGGTGGACAAGAGACCCAGTACTTC. Its protein is CASSSPSGGQETQYF.

This clone was seen just once. The genes are TRBV28 and TRBJ2-7; D may be TRBD2 (6 bases). V lost 2 bases, J lost 2 bases, and 19 bases lay in between. CDR1 and CDR2 (germline): MDHEN, SYDVKM. This CDR3 region has 17 residues. CDR3 in DNA: TGTGCCAGCAGTTTACCTGGGGGGACCGCCAGTCCCTACGAGCAGTACTTC. Amino acid sequence: CASSLPGGTASPYEQYF.

This chain links TRBV5-1 with TRBJ2-7, with 8 bases identical to TRBD1. The V gene end was trimmed by 0 bases and the J gene end by 5 bases; junction bases not matched to a gene: 13. The CDR3 is 17 residues long. Per the germline V gene, CDR1 is SGHRS and CDR2 is YFSETQ. This chain's CDR3 is CASSLDATGGNLDEQYF. CDR3 nucleotides: TGCGCCAGCAGCTTGGACGCTACAGGGGGGAATTTGGACGAGCAGTACTTC.

DNA for the CDR3: TGTGCCAGTAGCACGAGACAAGGCACCGGGGAGCTGTTTTTT. Its translation: CASSTRQGTGELFF. The chain is built from TRBV19 and TRBJ2-2; D call uncertain. Per germline, CDR1 LNHDA and CDR2 SQIVND (reference sequence). Trimming took 6 bases from V and 4 from J, leaving 12 bases between them. This CDR3 is 14 amino acids long. The full variable domain, rest sourced from reference TRBV19 and TRBJ2-2, is DGGITQSPKYLFRKEGQNVTLSCEQNLNHDAMYWYRQDPGQGLRLIYYSQIVNDFQKGDIAEGYSVSREKKESFPLTVTSAQKNPTAFYLCASSTRQGTGELFFGEGSRLTVL.

A word on this clone: The junction and the germline gene differ at one end; a read error may be behind it. The chain employs TRBV11-2 and TRBJ2-5; 9 bases match TRBD2. Germline-derived CDR1 and CDR2 are SGHAT and FQNNGV. The CDR3 runs 16 residues. This chain's CDR3 is CASSLAPGLAQETQYF. The DNA for the CDR3 is TGTGCCAGCAGCCTGGCACCGGGACTAGCCCAAGAGACCCAATACTTC. The full variable domain, with the rest looked up from reference TRBV11-2 and TRBJ2-5, is EAGVAQSPRYKIIEKRQSVAFWCNPISGHATLYWYQQILGQGPKLLIQFQNNGVVDDSQLPKDRFSAERLKGVDSTLKIQPAKLEDSAVYLCASSLAPGLAQETQYFGPGTRLLVL.

The chain recombines TRBV4-1 with TRBJ2-1; no reliable D call. The CDR3 runs 14 residues. The germline V and J ends were trimmed by 3 bases and 4 bases, with 10 bases remaining between them. The germline V gene encodes CDR1 MGHRA and CDR2 YSYEKL. Here the CDR3 reads CASSQPLGYNEQFF. CDR3 nucleotides: TGCGCCAGCAGCCAGCCATTGGGGTACAATGAGCAGTTCTTC.

The chain couples TRBV18 to TRBJ2-3; 7 positions agree with TRBD1. CDR1 is KGHSH and CDR2 is LQKENI in the germline V gene. With 3 bases clipped from V and 0 bases from J, the junction kept 6 bases outside the gene matches. The CDR3 loop spans 16 amino acids. CDR3 loop: CASSPAGGLSTDTQYF. The CDR3 bases are TGTGCCAGCTCACCGGCAGGGGGTCTTAGCACAGATACGCAGTATTTT.

J is TRBJ2-5 and V is TRBV19, with D hard to call. Germline V gene lookup returns CDR1 LNHDA and CDR2 SQIVND (reference sequence). The length of the CDR3 is 13 residues. Trimming left V 0 bases short and J 7 bases short, with 9 bases between. In nucleotides, the CDR3 is TGTGCCAGTAGTATAGATCCAAAATCGACCCAGTACTTC. Its translation is CASSIDPKSTQYF.

The chain recombines TRBV27 with TRBJ1-2; D not resolved. This CDR3 has 13 amino acids. The V end lost 3 bases, the J end lost 8 bases, and 13 bases lay between the germline ends. Germline V CDR1 and CDR2: MNHEY, SMNVEV (reference sequence). CDR3 coding DNA: TGTGCCAGCAGTTTTGAGGGTATGCGGGGCTACACCTTC. Translation gives CASSFEGMRGYTF.

This chain connects TRBV27 to TRBJ2-7; D not certain. Trimming took off 3 bases at V and 6 bases at J, with 21 bases between the two ends. Germline V CDR1 and CDR2: MNHEY, SMNVEV (reference sequence). The CDR3 length is 16 residues. The CDR3 DNA sequence: TGTGCCAGCAGTTTCCTCCCGATGAGACCCGGCGGCGAGCAGTACTTC. Translation: CASSFLPMRPGGEQYF.